This paragraph reports one T cell receptor (beta chain). This entry belongs to a study of blood T cell repertoires in COVID-19. Study overall: Samples of COVID-19 (acute and convalescent) were obtained from the United States, Italy and Spain. The cDNA or gDNA used as material had been derived from T cells, B-cell-depleted T cells, or PBMCs.

Self-reported history from a screening survey and questionnaire set each donor's cohort. Trimming took off 5 bases at V and 9 bases at J, with 17 bases between the two ends. The CDR3 covers 15 residues. In germline, CDR1 is MNHEY, CDR2 SMNVEV (reference sequence). In the authors' workflow: Scientists estimated how many nucleated cells there were by amplifying reference gene primers. Generated by immunoSEQ multiplex PCR, the TCRdb table keeps only in-frame clones and is missing some. D and trimming come from the DNA, and the V and J calls and clone size come from that table. The repertoire holds roughly 200,000 clones, with about 85% as singletons.

Source material: PBMCs or T cells enriched from blood (not recorded which). The chain couples TRBV27 to TRBJ1-6, with TRBD1 as a possible D gene (5 bases). The receptor's source is a man aged 35-49 years who had recovered from COVID-19. The CDR3: CASSPRGGRGSPLHF. The CDR3 DNA follows: TGTGCCAGCAGTCCCCGGGGGGGACGGGGTTCACCCCTCCACTTT.